This T cell receptor (beta chain) came from a study of T-cell memory formation after mild COVID-19. Study details: TCR clustering was largely donor specific.

This clonotype was seen at least ten times. CDR3 length equals 12 residues. V lost 6 bases and J lost 10, with 15 bases in between. MiXCR was run by TCRdb on the 5' RACE reads, yielding one entry per CDR3 protein. The repertoire holds 450,000 or so distinct CDR3 sequences, with approximately 23% as singletons. The clonotype originates from an adult woman who had mild COVID-19 (a few samples of this study predate the infection). Cell type and time point are not known. The chain combines TRBV12-3 or TRBV12-4 with TRBJ1-1; weak D call: TRBD1 (5 bases). The sample comprised PBMCs or a T cell subset sorted from them (not recorded which). In DNA form, the CDR3 reads TGTGCCAGCAGCTCCGGCGGGGGTTTAGCTTTCTTT. It yields the protein CASSSGGGLAFF.